The T cell receptor beta chain under discussion was sequenced for a study of blood T cell repertoires in COVID-19. The overall study: Collection of acute and convalescent COVID-19 samples took place in the United States, Italy and Spain. The cDNA or gDNA used as material had been derived from T cells, B-cell-depleted T cells, or PBMCs.

The CDR3 has 16 amino acids. V gave up 0 bases and J gave up 5 bases; unmatched junction bases: 8. Per the original methods: Reference gene primer amplification yielded estimated nucleated cell counts. Profiled with immunoSEQ multiplex PCR; TCRdb holds only in-frame clones, not every one. V and J calls and clone size are as listed in that table; D and trimming were resolved from the DNA. Of 100,000 to 110,000 clones in the sample, more than 85% were seen once. This receptor was obtained from a man aged 25-45 years in a cohort sampled during active COVID-19. Sequenced: peripheral blood. V and J are TRBV23-1 and TRBJ2-5; 8 bases align to TRBD1. TRBV23-1 is sorted into the ORF group, with uncertain function. CDR3 in DNA: TGCGCCAGCAGTCAATCGGACAGGGTGGTTGGGGAGACCCAGTACTTC. It yields the protein CASSQSDRVVGETQYF.